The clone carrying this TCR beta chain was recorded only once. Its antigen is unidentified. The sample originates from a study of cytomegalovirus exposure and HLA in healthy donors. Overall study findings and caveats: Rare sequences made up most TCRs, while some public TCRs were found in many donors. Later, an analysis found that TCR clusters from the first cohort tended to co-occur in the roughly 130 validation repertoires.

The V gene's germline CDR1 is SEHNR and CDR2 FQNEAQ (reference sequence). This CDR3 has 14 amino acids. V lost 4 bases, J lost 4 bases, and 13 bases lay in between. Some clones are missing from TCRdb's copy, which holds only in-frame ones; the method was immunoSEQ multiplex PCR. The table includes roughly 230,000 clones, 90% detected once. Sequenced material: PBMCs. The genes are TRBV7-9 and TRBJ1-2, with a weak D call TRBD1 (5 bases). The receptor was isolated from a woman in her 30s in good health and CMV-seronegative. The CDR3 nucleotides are TGTGCCAGCAGCTATGGGGACGAATCCTATGGCTACACCTTC. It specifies CASSYGDESYGYTF.